This T cell receptor (beta chain) was identified in a study of beta chain features in type 1 diabetes. The CDR3 extends over 14 amino acids. V was clipped by 8 bases and J by 7 bases; unmatched bases: 14. Looked up from germline, CDR1 is GTSNPN and CDR2 is SVGIG (reference sequence). All sorted populations exceeded 95% purity. This clone was seen a handful of times. The antigen is not known. Findings and limits, study-wide: VDJ junctions from type 1 diabetes patients carried fewer insertions and larger deletions. The question left open here concerned HLA type influencing TCRB rearrangement. For Type 1 diabetes patients, all four CD4+ subsets carried TCRB CDR3s that were moderately but significantly shorter. Patients' naive, central memory and regulatory TCRB repertoires appeared more alike than those of healthy donors.

Since all of the isolated RNA was reverse transcribed, expressed TCRB transcripts were what got sequenced. Assay used: immunoSEQ multiplex PCR; TCRdb lists only in-frame clones, some missing. The sample contains about 53,000 clones, 63% of which appear only once. J is TRBJ2-5 and V is TRBV30, with 9 bases identical to TRBD2. This sequence was found in a young woman with type 1 diabetes. Sample: stem cell memory CD4+ T cells from blood. The CDR3 is CAPGWREGRVTQYF. The CDR3 DNA is TGTGCCCCCGGCTGGCGGGAGGGCCGGGTGACCCAGTACTTC.